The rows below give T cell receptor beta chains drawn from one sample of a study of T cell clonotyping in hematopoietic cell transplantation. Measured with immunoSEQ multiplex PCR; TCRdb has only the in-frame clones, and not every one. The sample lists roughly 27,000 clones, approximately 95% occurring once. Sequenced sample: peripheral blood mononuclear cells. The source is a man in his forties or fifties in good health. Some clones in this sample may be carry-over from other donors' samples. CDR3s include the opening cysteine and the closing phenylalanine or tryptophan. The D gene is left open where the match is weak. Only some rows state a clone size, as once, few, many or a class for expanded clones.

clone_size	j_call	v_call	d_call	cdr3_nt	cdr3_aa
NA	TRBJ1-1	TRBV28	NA	TGTGCCAGCAGTCCGAGAGGGGCCACAACCCAAGCTTTCTTT	CASSPRGATTQAFF
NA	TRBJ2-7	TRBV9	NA	TGTGCCAGCAGCGCGCTTGACAGCCGCGCGCGGCAGTACTTC	CASSALDSRARQYF
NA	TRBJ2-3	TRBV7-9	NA	TGTGCCAGCAGCTTGGGGCCAACAGGGTTGGATACGCAGTATTTT	CASSLGPTGLDTQYF
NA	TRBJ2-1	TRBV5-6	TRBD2	TGTGCCAGCACCACACTAGCGGGGTCAAATGAGCAGTTCTTC	CASTTLAGSNEQFF
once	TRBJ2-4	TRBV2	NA	TGTGCCAGCAGTGCCGGACTGGGGGGAAATGGCATTCAGTACTTC	CASSAGLGGNGIQYF
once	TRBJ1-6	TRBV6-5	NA	TGTGCCAGCAGGCAGAGTAATTCACCCCTCCACTTT	CASRQSNSPLHF
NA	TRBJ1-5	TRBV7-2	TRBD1	TGTGCCAGCAGCCGACAGACAGGGGGCTTCAGTCAGCCCCAGCATTTT	CASSRQTGGFSQPQHF
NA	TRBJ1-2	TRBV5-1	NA	TGCGCCAGCAGCCTCCGGGACACCTATGGCTACACCTTC	CASSLRDTYGYTF
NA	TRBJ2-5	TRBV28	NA	TGTGCCAGCAGCCATGGACGAGGTCGGGAAGAGACCCAGTACTTC	CASSHGRGREETQYF
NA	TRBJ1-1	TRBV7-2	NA	TGTGCCAGCAGCTTAGGCCGGTCGGGCACTGAAGCTTTCTTT	CASSLGRSGTEAFF
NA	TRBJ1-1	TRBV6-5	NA	TGTGCCAGCAGTACCGTGGCAGGGAACACTGAAGCTTTCTTT	CASSTVAGNTEAFF
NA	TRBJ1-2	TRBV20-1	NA	TGCAGTGCTACGACTGGCTATGGCTACACCTTC	CSATTGYGYTF
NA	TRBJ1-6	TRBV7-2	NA	TGTGCCAGCAGCTTAAGGGGGGCCAATTCACCCCTCCACTTT	CASSLRGANSPLHF
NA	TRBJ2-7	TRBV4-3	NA	TGCGCCAGCAGCCAAGTATCAGGTATCTCCTACGAGCAGTACTTC	CASSQVSGISYEQYF
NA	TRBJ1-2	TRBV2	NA	TGTGCCGGACGGGGGGAGGCCGCTAACTATGGCTACACCTTC	CAGRGEAANYGYTF
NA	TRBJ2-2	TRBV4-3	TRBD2	TGCGCCAGCAGCCAAGATGCGGGGGATACGAACACCGGGGAGCTGTTTTTT	CASSQDAGDTNTGELFF
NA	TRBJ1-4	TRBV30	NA	TGTGCCTGGAAAGGTAGTGGTGAAAAACTGTTTTTT	CAWKGSGEKLFF
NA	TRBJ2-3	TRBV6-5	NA	TGTGCCAGCAGAGAGGGGTTCGGTGCAGATACGCAGTATTTT	CASREGFGADTQYF
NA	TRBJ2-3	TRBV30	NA	TGTGCCTGGAATATCGCCGGCACAGATACGCAGTATTTT	CAWNIAGTDTQYF
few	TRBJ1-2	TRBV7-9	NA	TGTGCCAGCAGCCCGGTGGGACGCGTCAACTATGGCTACACCTTC	CASSPVGRVNYGYTF
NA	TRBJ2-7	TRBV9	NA	TGTGCCAGCAGCGTAGATGGCCGGTTTCTGTACTTC	CASSVDGRFLYF
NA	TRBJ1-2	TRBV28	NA	TGTGCCAGCAGTTTAGGGGGATTTAACTATGGCTACACCTTC	CASSLGGFNYGYTF